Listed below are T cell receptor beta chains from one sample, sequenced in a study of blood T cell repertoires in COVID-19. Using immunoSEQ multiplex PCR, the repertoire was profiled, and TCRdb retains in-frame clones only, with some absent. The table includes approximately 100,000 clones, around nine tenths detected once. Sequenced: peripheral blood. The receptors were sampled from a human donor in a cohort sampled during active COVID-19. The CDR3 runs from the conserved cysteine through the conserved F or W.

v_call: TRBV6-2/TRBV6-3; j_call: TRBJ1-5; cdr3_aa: CASSYFWSRQGGRGNQPQHF
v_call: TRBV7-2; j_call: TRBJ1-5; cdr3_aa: CASSWSRDYNQPQHF
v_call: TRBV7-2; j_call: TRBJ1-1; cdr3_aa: CASSFGGNTEAFF
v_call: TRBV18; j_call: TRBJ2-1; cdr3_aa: CASSPTSDEQFF
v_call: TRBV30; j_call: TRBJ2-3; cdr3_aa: CAWDPGQGGPDTQYF
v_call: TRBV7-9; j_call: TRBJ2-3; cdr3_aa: CASSRPGTGRTDTQYF
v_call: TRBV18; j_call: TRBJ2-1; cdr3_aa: CASSPSRQGANNEQFF
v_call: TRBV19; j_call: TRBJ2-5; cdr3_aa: CASSTYRLDPQETQYF
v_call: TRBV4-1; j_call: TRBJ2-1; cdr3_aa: CASSQGPRGGNYNEQFF
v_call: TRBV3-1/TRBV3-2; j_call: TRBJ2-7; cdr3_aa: CASSPPTGNEQYF
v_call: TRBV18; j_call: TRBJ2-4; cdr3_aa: CASSLLAGGSTVKNIQYF
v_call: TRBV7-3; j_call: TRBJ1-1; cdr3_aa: CASSPQGGDTEAFF
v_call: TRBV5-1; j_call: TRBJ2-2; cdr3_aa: CASEFGQGDTGELFF
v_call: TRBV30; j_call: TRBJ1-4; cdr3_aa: CAWRGDVLHEKLFF
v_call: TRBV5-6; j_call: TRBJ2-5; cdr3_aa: CASSLGRETQYF
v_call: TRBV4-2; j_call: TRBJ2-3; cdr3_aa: CASSPPGGSTDTQYF
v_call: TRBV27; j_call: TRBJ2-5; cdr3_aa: CASSFGRAKKTQYF
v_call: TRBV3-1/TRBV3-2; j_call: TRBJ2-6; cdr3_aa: CASSQLRDSPNVLTF
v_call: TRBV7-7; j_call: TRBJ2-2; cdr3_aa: CASSLVGGANTGELFF
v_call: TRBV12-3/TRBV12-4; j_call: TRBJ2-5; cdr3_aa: CASSLGGGETQYF
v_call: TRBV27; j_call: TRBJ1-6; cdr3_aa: CASTPLGQDYNSPLHF
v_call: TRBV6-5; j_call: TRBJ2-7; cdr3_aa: CASSTGQGSYEQYF